The clone carrying this TCR beta chain was recorded a few times. The entry originates in a study of tumour-infiltrating T cells in Burkitt lymphoma. Study context: All epidemiological Burkitt lymphoma subtypes were represented in the cohort. Overall and progression-free survival were predicted by productive clonality.

Repertoires were generated with immunoSEQ multiplex PCR, while TCRdb's copy carries only in-frame clones and drops some. The sample lists about 50,000 clones; roughly 30% were seen once. Trimming pared 1 base from V and 0 bases from J, leaving 4 bases between. Germline V gives CDR1 SGHTA, CDR2 FQGNSA. The CDR3 runs to 15 residues. The chain uses TRBV7-2 and TRBJ2-6; D is unresolved. This receptor was identified in a human donor with Burkitt lymphoma. The sample was tumor tissue. In DNA, the CDR3 is TGTGCCAGCAGCTTAGGGCCCTCTGGGGCCAACGTCCTGACTTTC. As protein: CASSLGPSGANVLTF.